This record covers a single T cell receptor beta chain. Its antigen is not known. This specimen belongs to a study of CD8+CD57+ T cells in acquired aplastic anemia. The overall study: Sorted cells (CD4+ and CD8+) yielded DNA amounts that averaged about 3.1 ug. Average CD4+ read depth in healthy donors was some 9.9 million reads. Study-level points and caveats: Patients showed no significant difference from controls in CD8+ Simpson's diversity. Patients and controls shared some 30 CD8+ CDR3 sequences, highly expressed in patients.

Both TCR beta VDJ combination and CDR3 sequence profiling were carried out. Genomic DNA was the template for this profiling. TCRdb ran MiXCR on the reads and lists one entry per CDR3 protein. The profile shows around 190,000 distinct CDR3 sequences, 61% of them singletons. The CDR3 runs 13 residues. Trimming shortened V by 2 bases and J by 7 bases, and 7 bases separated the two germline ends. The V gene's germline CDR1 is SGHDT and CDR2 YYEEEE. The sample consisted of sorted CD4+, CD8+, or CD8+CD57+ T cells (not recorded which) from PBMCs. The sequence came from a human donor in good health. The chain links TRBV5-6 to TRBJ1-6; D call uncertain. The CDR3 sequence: CASSLGSNSPLHF. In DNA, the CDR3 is TGTGCCAGCAGCTTAGGTTCCAATTCACCCCTCCACTTT.